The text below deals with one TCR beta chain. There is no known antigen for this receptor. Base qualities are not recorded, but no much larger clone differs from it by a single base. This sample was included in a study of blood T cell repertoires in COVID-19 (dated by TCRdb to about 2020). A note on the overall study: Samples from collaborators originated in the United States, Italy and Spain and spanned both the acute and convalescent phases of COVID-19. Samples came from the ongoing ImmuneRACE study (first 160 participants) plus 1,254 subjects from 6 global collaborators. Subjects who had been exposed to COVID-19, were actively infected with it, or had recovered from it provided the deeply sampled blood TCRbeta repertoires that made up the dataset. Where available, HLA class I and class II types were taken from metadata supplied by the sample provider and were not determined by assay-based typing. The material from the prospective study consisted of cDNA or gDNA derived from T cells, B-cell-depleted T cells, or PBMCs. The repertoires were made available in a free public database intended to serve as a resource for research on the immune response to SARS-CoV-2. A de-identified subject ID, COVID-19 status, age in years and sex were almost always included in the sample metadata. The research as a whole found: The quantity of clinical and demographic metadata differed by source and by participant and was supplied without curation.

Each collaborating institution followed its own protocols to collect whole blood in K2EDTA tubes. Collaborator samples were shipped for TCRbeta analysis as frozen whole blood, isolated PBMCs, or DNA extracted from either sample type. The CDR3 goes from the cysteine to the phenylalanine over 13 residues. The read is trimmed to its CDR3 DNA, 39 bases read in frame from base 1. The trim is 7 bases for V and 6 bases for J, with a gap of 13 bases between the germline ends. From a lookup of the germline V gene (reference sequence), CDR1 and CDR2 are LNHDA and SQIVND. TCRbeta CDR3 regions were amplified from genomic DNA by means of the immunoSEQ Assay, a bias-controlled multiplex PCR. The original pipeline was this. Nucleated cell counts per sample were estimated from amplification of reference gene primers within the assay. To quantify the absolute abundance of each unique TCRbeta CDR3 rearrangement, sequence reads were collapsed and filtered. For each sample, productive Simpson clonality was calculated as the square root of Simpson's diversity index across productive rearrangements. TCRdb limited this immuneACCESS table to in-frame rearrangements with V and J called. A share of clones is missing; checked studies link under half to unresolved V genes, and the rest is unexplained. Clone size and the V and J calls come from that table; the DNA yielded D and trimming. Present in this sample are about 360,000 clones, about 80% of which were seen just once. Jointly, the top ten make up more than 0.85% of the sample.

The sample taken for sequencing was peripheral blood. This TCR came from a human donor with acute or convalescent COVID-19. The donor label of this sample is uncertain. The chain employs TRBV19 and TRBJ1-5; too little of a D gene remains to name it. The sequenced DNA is TGTGCCAGTAAAGGGAGGCGGGGTCAGCCCCAGCATTTT. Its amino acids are CASKGRRGQPQHF.